The next 21 T cell receptor beta chains were all read from a single sample in a study of blood T cell repertoires in COVID-19 (dated by TCRdb to 2019 to 2021). The library was obtained by the immunoSEQ multiplex PCR assay. In TCRdb, the immuneACCESS table is reduced to in-frame sequences with V and J assigned. These tables do not hold every clone; where another copy was compared, an unresolved V gene accounts for under half, and the others remain unexplained. A total of approximately 330,000 clones appear in this sample, roughly 90% of them only once. Together, the top ten hold over 9% of the sample. Sequenced sample: PBMCs or T cells enriched from blood (not recorded which). Receptors originate from a woman aged 25 to 45 who had recovered from COVID-19.

The genes are TRBV10-3 and TRBJ1-2; 7 bases are shared with TRBD1. This CDR3 is built from 11 residues. Germline V lookup: CDR1 ENHRY, CDR2 SYGVKD. Trimming took 8 bases from V and 7 from J; bases not matched to a gene: 4. CDR3 DNA: TGTGCCATCTCTGGACAGGCTGGCTACACCTTC. It encodes CAISGQAGYTF.

The chain links TRBV5-6 to TRBJ1-1; the D gene is possibly TRBD1 (5 bases). Germline CDR1 and CDR2: SGHDT and YYEEEE. V dropped 0 bases and J dropped 6 bases, with 12 bases sitting between them. The CDR3 runs 14 residues. Here the CDR3 DNA reads TGTGCCAGCAGCTTGGTACAGGTGAGCTCTGAAGCTTTCTTT. It is translated as CASSLVQVSSEAFF. Looking up the rest from reference TRBV5-6 and TRBJ1-1 gives the full variable domain: DAGVTQSPTHLIKTRGQQVTLRCSPKSGHDTVSWYQQALGQGPQFIFQYYEEEERQRGNFPDRFSGHQFPNYSSELNVNALLLGDSALYLCASSLVQVSSEAFFGQGTRLTVV.

The chain employs TRBV7-3 and TRBJ2-1; 16 positions match TRBD2. After removal of 5 bases from V and 10 bases from J, the junction contained 5 bases not matched to a gene. This CDR3 region has 15 residues. Germline values: CDR1 SGHTA, CDR2 FQGTGA. CDR3 residues: CASSPGTSGRGEQFF. CDR3 nucleotide sequence: TGTGCCAGCAGCCCGGGGACTAGCGGGAGGGGCGAGCAGTTCTTC.

V and J are TRBV12-1 and TRBJ2-1; the table's D call TRBD1 went unverified against the DNA. TRBV12-1 is noted as a pseudogene. The CDR3 contains 17 residues. The CDR3 reads CASSFARRGKGDNEQFF. DNA of the CDR3: TGTGCCAGCAGCTTTGCTCGCAGGGGAAAAGGGGACAATGAGCAGTTCTTC.

The rearrangement uses TRBV27 and TRBJ2-5; no definite D call. Germline V CDR1 and CDR2: MNHEY, SMNVEV (reference sequence). This CDR3 contains 11 residues. With 6 bases removed from V and 7 bases from J, the gap between germline ends came to 9 bases. Here the CDR3 DNA reads TGTGCCAGCAGGGAGTCGGGGACCCAGTACTTC. It encodes CASRESGTQYF.

This clone occurred once. This sequence joins TRBV28 and TRBJ1-4; 7 bases agree with TRBD1. V shed 5 bases and J 4 bases; nucleotides not matched to a gene: 7. The CDR3 sequence is 15 residues long. Germline CDR1 and CDR2: MDHEN and SYDVKM. In DNA form, the CDR3 reads TGTGCCAGCAGTCCGGGGACAGCCTTTAATGAAAAACTGTTTTTT. This encodes CASSPGTAFNEKLFF.

This chain connects TRBV10-1 to TRBJ2-1; 7 nucleotides agree with TRBD2. The junction had 11 bases not matched to a gene; V was cut back by 0 bases and J by 15 bases. The CDR3 is 14 residues long. CDR1 is WNHNN and CDR2 is SYGVQD in the germline V gene (reference sequence). Here the CDR3 DNA reads TGCGCCAGCAGTGAGTCCTGGGGGAGGGCCCCCTTGTTCTTC. It specifies CASSESWGRAPLFF.

This chain links TRBV29-1 with TRBJ2-5, with D possibly being TRBD1 (5 bases). Deletions cut 6 bases from V and 3 bases from J, with 11 bases between. The V gene's germline CDR1 is SQVTM and CDR2 ANQGSEA. The CDR3 is 12 amino acids. The chain's CDR3 is CSVLQAEETQYF. The CDR3 nucleotides read TGCAGCGTCCTACAGGCGGAAGAGACCCAGTACTTC.

This clone was seen just once. V gene TRBV19 combines with J gene TRBJ1-5; D remains unclear. This CDR3 is 15 amino acids long. The V and J ends lost 3 bases and 4 bases respectively, with 13 bases between them. Germline V gene lookup returns CDR1 LNHDA and CDR2 SQIVND (reference sequence). CDR3 sequence (DNA): TGTGCCAGTAGTATGATAGAACTGCCGAATCAGCCCCAGCATTTT. Encoded protein: CASSMIELPNQPQHF.

V gene TRBV7-9 combines with J gene TRBJ1-6, with TRBD1 identical over 7 bases. This CDR3 spans 15 amino acids. Trimming removed 3 bases from V and 6 bases from J; junction bases left unmatched: 5. The germline V gene has CDR1 SEHNR and CDR2 FQNEAQ (reference sequence). The CDR3 nucleotides are TGTGCCAGCAGCTTGAAGACAGGGACTAATTCACCCCTCCACTTT. This gives the protein CASSLKTGTNSPLHF.

The chain recombines TRBV9 with TRBJ2-2, with D perhaps matching TRBD2 (6 bases). V shed 4 bases and J shed 3 bases, with 16 bases lying between them. CDR3 size: 16 residues. CDR1 is SGDLS, CDR2 YYNGEE, per germline. CDR3 sequence reads: CASSPRDFPDTGELFF. The CDR3 nucleotides are TGTGCCAGCAGCCCTAGGGACTTCCCTGACACCGGGGAGCTGTTTTTT.

The chain has TRBV29-1 and TRBJ2-6, with D uncertain. V shed 4 bases and J shed 9 bases, with 10 bases lying between them. Germline V gives CDR1 SQVTM, CDR2 ANQGSEA. This CDR3 has 12 residues. The CDR3 DNA reads TGCAGCGTTGCCCGAACAAGCAACGTCCTGACTTTC. Protein: CSVARTSNVLTF.

The V gene is TRBV27, the J gene TRBJ1-2; TRBD1 matches at 11 bases. The germline V gene encodes CDR1 MNHEY and CDR2 SMNVEV (reference sequence). The ends lost 4 bases at V and 6 bases at J; junction bases unmatched: 4. This CDR3 has 14 amino acids. The CDR3: CASSYGQGAHGYTF. DNA for the CDR3: TGTGCCAGCAGTTATGGACAGGGGGCTCATGGCTACACCTTC.

This rearrangement joins TRBV28 to TRBJ1-5; 7 bases fit TRBD1. Trimming at V came to 10 bases and at J to 3 bases, leaving 12 bases not matched to a gene. CDR3 length: 15 residues. CDR1 is MDHEN and CDR2 is SYDVKM in the germline V gene. The CDR3 DNA follows: TGTGCCACGACAGAAACGGGACAGCACAATCAGCCCCAGCATTTT. Protein sequence: CATTETGQHNQPQHF.

V and J are TRBV10-3 and TRBJ1-1; D is perhaps TRBD1 (5 bases). V dropped 0 bases and J dropped 4 bases, with 9 bases sitting between them. CDR3 length: 14 amino acids. Germline V gene lookup returns CDR1 ENHRY and CDR2 SYGVKD. The CDR3 region has the DNA TGTGCCATCAGTGAGTCGTTAGGGGCCACTGAAGCTTTCTTT. Translation: CAISESLGATEAFF.

The chain's CDR3 is CASSQATYNSPLHF. CDR3 nucleotides: TGCGCCAGCAGCCAAGCCACCTATAATTCACCCCTCCACTTT. V is TRBV4-1 and J is TRBJ1-6; D remains unclear. Germline V gene lookup returns CDR1 MGHRA and CDR2 YSYEKL. The CDR3 runs 14 residues. The germline V and J ends were trimmed by 1 base and 2 bases, with 3 bases remaining between them.

V is TRBV24-1 and J is TRBJ2-1; D is unclear. Germline values: CDR1 KGHDR, CDR2 SFDVKD. CDR3 size: 15 residues. Trimming took off 3 bases at V and 6 bases at J, with 14 bases between the two ends. The CDR3 region is CATSDALITLNEQFF. CDR3 bases: TGTGCCACCAGTGATGCCCTAATAACCCTCAATGAGCAGTTCTTC.

The genes are TRBV5-1 and TRBJ1-4; D possibly corresponds to TRBD1 (5 bases). CDR3 size: 13 residues. Trimming pared 0 bases from V and 8 bases from J, leaving 8 bases between. Germline CDR1 reads SGHRS; CDR2 reads YFSETQ. DNA for the CDR3: TGCGCCAGCAGCTTGGCAGGGAGGGAAAAACTGTTTTTT. Translated, it gives CASSLAGREKLFF.

The chain links TRBV29-1 to TRBJ1-1; possibly TRBD1 for D (6 bases). V was cut by 4 bases and J by 4 bases, with 19 bases left in between. Looked up from germline, CDR1 is SQVTM and CDR2 is ANQGSEA. The CDR3 consists of 15 residues. The CDR3 protein is CSVATHDTGSTEAFF. In nucleotides, the CDR3 is TGCAGCGTTGCCACCCATGATACAGGGAGCACTGAAGCTTTCTTT.

J is TRBJ1-1 and V is TRBV28; possible D gene TRBD1, 5 bases. V was trimmed by 3 bases and J by 6 bases, leaving 17 bases between them. There are 15 residues in the CDR3. The germline CDR1 and CDR2 sequences are MDHEN and SYDVKM. The CDR3 spells CASSFPRGFEAEAFF. CDR3 nucleotides: TGTGCCAGCAGTTTCCCCCGGGGGTTTGAGGCTGAAGCTTTCTTT.

This clone was recorded once. The CDR3 loop is CASSLVQGGFHEQFF. CDR3 bases: TGTGCCAGCAGCTTAGTGCAGGGAGGCTTCCATGAGCAGTTCTTC. This chain joins TRBV7-9 and TRBJ2-1; D may be TRBD2 (6 bases). The CDR3 covers 15 residues. Trimming shortened V by 1 base and J by 8 bases, and 15 bases separated the two germline ends. Germline V CDR1 and CDR2: SEHNR, FQNEAQ (reference sequence).